The present entry profiles one T cell receptor (beta chain) with its context. Its antigen is undetermined. The entry originates in a study of cytomegalovirus exposure and HLA in healthy donors. Findings and caveats of the study: It was reportedly the case that the classifier diagnosed cytomegalovirus status with high specificity and sensitivity. Most TCR sequences showed up rarely, but some public TCRs showed up in many donors. The study designated 150 to 200 TCR beta chains cytomegalovirus-associated. According to a subsequent analysis, TCR clusters from the first cohort were inclined to appear together in the roughly 120 validation repertoires.

From germline, CDR1 is SGHTA and CDR2 FQGNSA. Trimming cost V 5 bases and J 5 bases; bases outside gene matches: 9. The CDR3 covers 14 residues. The protocol was immunoSEQ multiplex PCR, while the TCRdb copy is restricted to in-frame clones and leaves out a portion. Altogether some 130,000 clones are present, almost 85% being singletons, with the ten largest covering about 32%. The J gene is TRBJ2-7, the V gene TRBV7-2; 7 bases fit TRBD1. Sequenced sample: PBMCs. This receptor was taken from a man aged 25 to 40 in good health and CMV-seropositive. CDR3 amino acids: CASSPRTGSDEQYF. The CDR3 DNA reads as TGTGCCAGCAGCCCCCGGACAGGTTCTGACGAGCAGTACTTC.